This passage covers 27 T cell receptor beta chains from one sample sequenced in a study of T cell clonality in common variable immunodeficiency. Regarding the study as a whole: Fewer deletions and N-nucleotide insertions were reportedly seen in common variable immunodeficiency TCR beta sequences.

Sequencing was performed with immunoSEQ multiplex PCR; in TCRdb, only in-frame clones are kept and a portion is missing. The specimen gives under 20,000 clones without singletons; the ten biggest hold around 25%. Their cognate antigens are unknown. Sequenced material: peripheral blood mononuclear cells. All receptors come from a human donor with common variable immunodeficiency.

The sample holds many counts of this clone. Read data end 3 residues before the CDR3 end; the end is taken from the germline J gene. This chain joins TRBV18 and TRBJ1-2; D uncertain. The CDR3 extends over 16 amino acids. Trimming removed 3 bases at V and 5 bases at J, with 19 bases between. From germline, CDR1 is KGHSH and CDR2 LQKENI. The DNA read from the CDR3 is TGTGCCAGCTCACCCAATTTAATTGACACAAATTATGGC. Translating it yields CASSPNLIDTNYG. The whole CDR3 protein reads CASSPNLIDTNYGYTF.

The sample holds a few counts of this clone. Incomplete CDR3 DNA: TGTGCCAGTATTAACAGCCGGACAGTCGAGTCTGGAAACACC. Its translation: CASINSRTVESGNT. The whole CDR3 region reads CASINSRTVESGNTIYF. This chain joins TRBV19 and TRBJ1-3, with D tentatively TRBD1 (6 bases). From the germline J gene comes the end of the CDR3, since the read stops 3 residues before it. Germline V gene lookup returns CDR1 LNHDA and CDR2 SQIVND (reference sequence). The CDR3 length is 17 residues. Trimming took off 7 bases at V and 1 base at J, with 20 bases between the two ends.

This clone was recorded a few times. Sequencing ends 3 residues short of the CDR3 end; the germline J gene provides the rest. Different DNA sequences within this sample yield the same CDR3. The rearrangement uses TRBV2 and TRBJ1-6; 7 positions match TRBD1. The trim removed 3 bases at V and 9 bases at J, leaving 5 bases unmatched. Germline CDR1 reads SNHLY; CDR2 reads FYNNEI. CDR3 length: 14 residues. Here the CDR3 reads CASSEGDRASPLHF. CDR3 DNA, as far as it was read: TGTGCCAGCAGTGAGGGGGACAGAGCTTCACCC.

This clone has just a few counts. The read falls 3 residues short of the CDR3 end, and the missing part is taken from the germline J gene. The V gene is TRBV30, the J gene TRBJ2-1; 8 bases fit TRBD2. Germline V gene sequence: CDR1 GTSNPN, CDR2 SVGIG (reference sequence). Trimming removed 7 bases from V and 4 bases from J; junction bases left unmatched: 6. This CDR3 comprises 13 residues. The chain's CDR3 is CASTSGIYNEQFF. The CDR3 bases that were read are TGTGCCTCTACTAGCGGTATATACAATGAG.

Details on this clone: The CDR3 is cut off 3 residues early in the read; its end comes from the germline J gene. V usage is TRBV30 and J usage is TRBJ1-2; no clear D. The CDR3 is 12 residues long. Trimming shortened V by 0 bases and J by 4 bases, and 6 bases separated the two germline ends. The germline CDR1 and CDR2 sequences are GTSNPN and SVGIG (reference sequence). CDR3 DNA (partial): TGTGCCTGGAGTGTACGGGGCTATGGC. As protein: CAWSVRGYG. The CDR3 as a whole reads CAWSVRGYGYTF.

Turning to this clone: The read finishes 3 residues shy of the CDR3 end, and the germline J gene is used to complete it. This chain uses TRBV7-2 with TRBJ2-7; TRBD1 might be the D (5 bases). The germline gives CDR1 SGHTA, CDR2 FQGNSA. The ends were cut back, 3 bases at V and 3 bases at J, with 9 bases in the middle. The CDR3 sequence is 13 residues long. This CDR3 is CASSFPGNYEQYF. The CDR3 DNA, read in part, is TGTGCCAGCAGCTTCCCAGGGAACTACGAG. Supplemented by reference TRBV7-2 and TRBJ2-7, the full variable domain reads GAGVSQSPSNKVTEKGKDVELRCDPISGHTALYWYRQSLGQGLEFLIYFQGNSAPDKSGLPSDRFSAERTGGSVSTLTIQRTQQEDSAVYLCASSFPGNYEQYFGPGTRLTVT.

This clone was counted ten times or more. The CDR3 end is not reached by the read, which stops 3 residues before it; the germline J gene fills it in. The gene calls are TRBV5-1 and TRBJ1-2, with 9 bases fitting TRBD1. This CDR3 is built from 14 residues. CDR1 and CDR2 from the germline V gene are SGHRS and YFSETQ. Trimming took 4 bases from V and 4 from J; bases not matched to a gene: 5. The CDR3 is CASSLDRGSYGYTF. The part of the CDR3 DNA that was read is TGCGCCAGCAGCCTGGACAGGGGTAGCTATGGC.

As for this clone: The read terminates 3 residues before the CDR3 end, so the remaining end is supplied by the germline J gene. The rearrangement joins TRBV2 to TRBJ2-5; no definite D call. V gave up 4 bases and J gave up 7 bases, with 13 bases separating them. CDR1 and CDR2 (germline): SNHLY, FYNNEI. This CDR3 contains 13 residues. The CDR3 bases that were read are TGTGCCAGCAGTGGTCAGACAATCGGGACC. Translation gives CASSGQTIGT. The full CDR3 protein reads CASSGQTIGTQYF.

In this sample, this clone turned up a few times. The missing CDR3 end, 3 residues past where the read stops, is filled in from the germline J gene. This chain joins TRBV19 and TRBJ1-5; D not certain. CDR1 LNHDA and CDR2 SQIVND come from the germline V gene (reference sequence). CDR3 length equals 13 residues. Trimming stripped 5 bases from V and 3 bases from J, with 8 bases between. The CDR3 bases that were read are TGTGCCAGTAGTTCCCAGGACAATCAGCCC. Its translation: CASSSQDNQP. The CDR3 reads in full as CASSSQDNQPQHF.

As for this clone: Read data end 3 residues before the CDR3 end; the end is taken from the germline J gene. The chain is built from TRBV18 and TRBJ2-5; the D is unclear. V shed 3 bases and J shed 2 bases, with 10 bases lying between them. Germline V gene lookup returns CDR1 KGHSH and CDR2 LQKENI. There are 14 residues in the CDR3. This CDR3 is CASSPWAAQETQYF. Partial CDR3 DNA: TGTGCCAGCTCACCGTGGGCAGCTCAAGAGACC.

The table lists this clone with many counts. The missing CDR3 end, 3 residues past where the read stops, is filled in from the germline J gene. The V call is TRBV10-3, the J call TRBJ1-4; 11 positions agree with TRBD1. J lost 7 bases, V lost 7 bases, and 2 bases had no gene match. This CDR3 is 13 amino acids long. Germline lookup yields CDR1 ENHRY and CDR2 SYGVKD. The CDR3 spells CAIKGQGGEKLFF. The DNA read from the CDR3 is TGTGCCATCAAGGGACAGGGGGGTGAAAAA.

This clone was seen only a few times. The CDR3 end lies 3 residues beyond the end of the read and is filled in from the germline J gene. The chain employs TRBV30 and TRBJ2-5; tentatively, D is TRBD1 or TRBD2 (8 bases each). The CDR3 sequence is 17 residues long. Germline V lookup: CDR1 GTSNPN, CDR2 SVGIG (reference sequence). Trimming shortened V by 3 bases and J by 5 bases, and 25 bases separated the two germline ends. CDR3 DNA, as far as it was read: TGTGCCTGGAGCACCCAGGGGGCTCGGGAGGGCCGTGAGACC. This codes for CAWSTQGAREGRET. The full CDR3 reads CAWSTQGAREGRETQYF.

Comments on this clone: The CDR3 goes on 3 residues after the read ends, and that part is filled in from the germline J gene. The chain has TRBV20-1 and TRBJ2-7; the match to TRBD2 covers 12 bases. The CDR3 spans 15 residues. J gave up 4 bases and V 5 bases, and 9 bases lay outside the gene matches. Germline V gene sequence: CDR1 DFQATT, CDR2 SNEGSKA (reference sequence). The DNA read from the CDR3 is TGCAGTGCTCATCCGACTAGCGGGAGTCGGTACGAG. Its protein is CSAHPTSGSRYE. The CDR3 reads in full as CSAHPTSGSRYEQYF.

The table lists this clone with a few counts. The CDR3 end lies 3 residues beyond the end of the read and is filled in from the germline J gene. The V gene is TRBV7-8, the J gene TRBJ2-5; 7 nucleotides line up with TRBD1. Germline trimming cut 3 bases from V and 2 bases from J; bases unmatched to any gene: 3. This CDR3 spans 14 amino acids. CDR1 is SGHVS and CDR2 is FQNEAQ in the germline V gene. The covered CDR3 bases are TGTGCCAGCAGCTTCGGGACAGATCAAGAGACC. This translates into CASSFGTDQET. The whole CDR3 reads CASSFGTDQETQYF.

By frequency in the sample, this clone is large. The read terminates 3 residues before the CDR3 end, so the remaining end is supplied by the germline J gene. The chain has TRBV29-1 and TRBJ2-1, with D possibly being TRBD2 (6 bases). The CDR3 contains 14 residues. The ends were cut back, 8 bases at V and 4 bases at J, with 18 bases in the middle. CDR1 is SQVTM, CDR2 ANQGSEA, per germline. The CDR3 here is CSTDTGTHYNEQFF. CDR3 DNA (partial): TGCAGCACAGATACCGGGACTCATTACAATGAG.

A note on this clone: The CDR3 goes on 3 residues after the read ends, and that part is filled in from the germline J gene. V usage is TRBV30 and J usage is TRBJ2-2; D not certain. The CDR3 is 14 amino acids. Looked up from germline, CDR1 is GTSNPN and CDR2 is SVGIG (reference sequence). V was pared by 5 bases and J by 2 bases, with 12 bases between. The DNA read from the CDR3 is TGTGCCTGGGGCCTCAGGAGTAACACCGGGGAG. Translated: CAWGLRSNTGE. In full, the CDR3 is CAWGLRSNTGELFF.

The covered CDR3 bases are TGTGCCAGCAGCTTAGGTCGGGCAGATACG. Translated: CASSLGRADT. The CDR3 as a whole reads CASSLGRADTQYF. The chain uses TRBV11-1 and TRBJ2-3; D is uncertain. With the read ending 3 residues before the CDR3 end, the germline J gene is used to fill in that end. V shed 1 base and J shed 4 bases, with 6 bases lying between them. The CDR3 runs 13 residues. The germline V gene encodes CDR1 SGHAT and CDR2 FQDESV (reference sequence).

This clone was observed a handful of times. The read ends 3 residues before the CDR3 terminus; that terminus is restored from the germline J gene. The chain has TRBV7-9 and TRBJ2-7; possibly TRBD1 for D (6 bases). The CDR3 is made up of 15 amino acids. CDR1 is SEHNR, CDR2 FQNEAQ, per germline (reference sequence). V was clipped by 3 bases and J by 4 bases, with 16 bases between them. The CDR3 spells CASSFTGQKAYEQYF. The CDR3 DNA, read in part, is TGTGCCAGCAGCTTTACGGGACAAAAGGCATACGAG.

This clone has only a few counts. The read halts 3 residues ahead of the CDR3 end, with the missing end drawn from the germline J gene. The rearrangement links TRBV19 to TRBJ2-7; D is possibly TRBD1 (6 bases). Per germline, CDR1 LNHDA and CDR2 SQIVND (reference sequence). V lost 1 base and J 2 bases, leaving 12 bases between the germline ends. The CDR3 loop spans 15 amino acids. The CDR3 DNA, read in part, is TGTGCCAGTAGTATAGGGACAGCGATTCCCTACGAG. Protein: CASSIGTAIPYE. The CDR3, in full, reads CASSIGTAIPYEQYF.

There are a few counts of this clone. Read data end 3 residues before the CDR3 end; the end is taken from the germline J gene. The chain combines TRBV7-6 with TRBJ2-7; 9 positions match TRBD1. Per germline, CDR1 SGHVS and CDR2 FNYEAQ. This CDR3 is 16 amino acids long. V lost 5 bases to trimming and J lost 2 bases; unmatched junction nucleotides: 10. CDR3: CASSQTGTGFPYEQYF. The covered CDR3 bases are TGTGCCAGCAGCCAAACCGGGACAGGGTTCCCCTACGAG.

There are a few counts of this clone. The CDR3 spells CASNLRTGQGGYTF. CDR3 bases read: TGTGCCAGCAATCTAAGAACCGGACAGGGAGGC. The chain joins TRBV2 to TRBJ1-2; 8 nucleotides match TRBD1. The read gets to within 3 residues of the CDR3 end, and the germline J gene fills in the rest. The germline V gene has CDR1 SNHLY and CDR2 FYNNEI. There are 14 residues in the CDR3.

To note about this clone: The read terminates 3 residues before the CDR3 end, so the remaining end is supplied by the germline J gene. The chain links TRBV19 to TRBJ1-1; D might be TRBD1 (6 bases). The germline V and J ends were trimmed by 7 bases and 4 bases, with 19 bases remaining between them. CDR3 length: 15 amino acids. Germline V gives CDR1 LNHDA, CDR2 SQIVND (reference sequence). The CDR3 loop reads CASTKIRQGSTEAFF. The CDR3 DNA, read in part, is TGTGCCAGTACGAAAATTAGGCAGGGGAGCACTGAA.

On this clone: The CDR3 extends 3 residues past the end of the read, so its final part is completed from the germline J gene. The rearrangement joins TRBV7-3 to TRBJ2-1, with unresolved D. Germline-derived CDR1 and CDR2 are SGHTA and FQGTGA. The CDR3 has 15 amino acids. V was shortened by 0 bases and J by 9 bases, with 15 bases between the two germline ends. The DNA read from the CDR3 is TGTGCCAGCAGCTTAACGTCGAAGGGTTTTATTGAG. Protein product: CASSLTSKGFIE. The entire CDR3 protein is CASSLTSKGFIEQFF.

CDR3 amino acids: CASKPWDSYQPQHF. CDR3 DNA (partial): TGTGCCAGCAAACCCTGGGACAGTTATCAGCCC. The rearrangement joins TRBV6-2 or TRBV6-3 to TRBJ1-5, with 7 positions matching TRBD1. The sequence runs out 3 residues before the end of the CDR3; the remainder is reconstructed from the germline J gene. V shed 7 bases, J shed 5 bases, and the junction held 8 bases outside the gene matches. This CDR3 region has 14 residues. Germline values: CDR1 MNHEY, CDR2 SVGEGT.

This clone showed up many times. The read ends 3 residues before the CDR3 terminus; that terminus is restored from the germline J gene. This rearrangement joins TRBV4-2 to TRBJ1-2; D not resolved. CDR3 length: 14 residues. Germline CDR1 LGHNA, CDR2 YNFKEQ. The V and J ends lost 1 base and 4 bases respectively, with 10 bases between them. CDR3 DNA, as far as it was read: TGTGCCAGCAGCCAAGGTTACAGCCCCTATGGC. This codes for CASSQGYSPYG. The entire CDR3 is CASSQGYSPYGYTF.

For this clone: The CDR3 end is not reached by the read, which stops 3 residues before it; the germline J gene fills it in. The J gene is TRBJ2-2, the V gene TRBV18; 10 bases match TRBD1. From germline, CDR1 is KGHSH and CDR2 LQKENI. The ends lost 2 bases at V and 10 bases at J; junction bases unmatched: 10. CDR3 length equals 16 residues. CDR3 in amino acids: CASSPDYTGTGEELFF. CDR3 DNA (partial): TGTGCCAGCTCACCAGATTACACTGGGACAGGGGAGGAG.

A remark on this clone: From the germline J gene comes the end of the CDR3, since the read stops 3 residues before it. The gene calls are TRBV19 and TRBJ2-5, with 7 bases identical to TRBD2. The CDR3 totals 15 residues. The germline gives CDR1 LNHDA, CDR2 SQIVND (reference sequence). V shed 2 bases and J 4 bases; nucleotides not matched to a gene: 7. The sequenced CDR3 bases are TGTGCCAGTAGTATAAGGGACTACCCCGGAGAGACC. Its protein product is CASSIRDYPGET. The CDR3 in full is CASSIRDYPGETQYF.